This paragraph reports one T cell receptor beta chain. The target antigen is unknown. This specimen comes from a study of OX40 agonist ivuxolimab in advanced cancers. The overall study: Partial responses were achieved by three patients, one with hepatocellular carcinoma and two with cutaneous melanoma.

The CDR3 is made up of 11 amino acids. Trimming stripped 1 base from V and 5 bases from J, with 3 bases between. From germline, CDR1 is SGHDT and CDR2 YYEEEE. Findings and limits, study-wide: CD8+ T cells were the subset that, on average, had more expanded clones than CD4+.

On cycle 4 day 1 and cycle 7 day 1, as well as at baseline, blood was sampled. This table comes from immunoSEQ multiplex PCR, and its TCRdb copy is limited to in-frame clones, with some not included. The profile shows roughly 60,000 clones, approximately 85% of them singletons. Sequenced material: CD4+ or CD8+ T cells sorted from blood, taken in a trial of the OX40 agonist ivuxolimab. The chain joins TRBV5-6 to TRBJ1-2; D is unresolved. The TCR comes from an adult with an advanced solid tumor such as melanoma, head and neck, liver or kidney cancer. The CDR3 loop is CASSLRYGYTF. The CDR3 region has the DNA TGTGCCAGCAGCTTGAGATATGGCTACACCTTC.